Sequencing of this TCR beta chain was carried out in a study of cytomegalovirus exposure and HLA in healthy donors. J gave up 2 bases and V 3 bases, and 12 bases lay outside the gene matches. Per the germline V gene, CDR1 is LGHNA and CDR2 is YSLEER. This CDR3 has 18 residues. The PCR contained 60 Vbeta and 13 Jbeta primers. Sequencing was performed with immunoSEQ multiplex PCR; in TCRdb, only in-frame clones are kept and a portion is missing. The sample shows about 130,000 clones, almost 80% of them seen only once. The chain employs TRBV4-3 and TRBJ2-3, with 9 bases that match TRBD2. The sample taken for sequencing was PBMCs. The TCR sequence derives from a female donor in good health and CMV-seronegative. CDR3 protein: CASSHEPSTSGNTDTQYF. The CDR3 nucleotides read TGCGCCAGCAGCCATGAACCCTCGACTAGCGGAAACACAGATACGCAGTATTTT.